A selection of T cell receptor beta chains follows, all from one sample in a study of blood T cell repertoires in COVID-19. Libraries were prepared by immunoSEQ multiplex PCR; TCRdb keeps only in-frame clonotypes and omits some of them. The repertoire consists of 120,000 or so clones, with 65% to 85% occurring once and the leading ten covering approximately 6.3%. The specimen sequenced was peripheral blood. All receptors derive from a man aged 80 or over with active or convalescent COVID-19. The CDR3 runs from the conserved cysteine through the conserved F or W. A D gene is named only where the DNA matches it firmly.

cdr3_nt cdr3_aa d_call j_call v_call
TGTGCCAGCAGTTTCAGGGGGCTTTACGAGCAGTACTTC CASSFRGLYEQYF TRBD1 TRBJ2-7 TRBV6-5
TGCAGTGCTAGTGCCGGGACTAGCGGGACGTATGAGCAGTTCTTC CSASAGTSGTYEQFF TRBD2 TRBJ2-1 TRBV20-1
TGTGCCAGCAGTTTAGGCGCCGGGTATGGCTACACCTTC CASSLGAGYGYTF NA TRBJ1-2 TRBV6-5
TGTGCCAGCAGCTCAGATCCTAATTCACCCCTCCACTTT CASSSDPNSPLHF NA TRBJ1-6 TRBV7-6
TGTGCCAGCAAGGGGACAACTAATGAAAAACTGTTTTTT CASKGTTNEKLFF NA TRBJ1-4 TRBV5-5
TGTGCCAGCAGCTCCAGGGCGGGGGGGCAAGAGACCCAGTACTTC CASSSRAGGQETQYF TRBD2 TRBJ2-5 TRBV11-2
TGTGCCAGCAGCCTAAGGACGGTCGGGGATGGCTACACCTTC CASSLRTVGDGYTF NA TRBJ1-2 TRBV7-2
TGTGCCAGCAGCTCACTTAGCGGGGGGGACAATGAGCAGTTCTTC CASSSLSGGDNEQFF TRBD2 TRBJ2-1 TRBV9
TGTGCCAGCAGTTTAAGACTAGCGGCGGAGGAGCAGTTCTTC CASSLRLAAEEQFF TRBD2 TRBJ2-1 TRBV28
TGTGCCAGCTCACCACAGGACAGGGGGGGAGACATTCAGTACTTC CASSPQDRGGDIQYF TRBD1 TRBJ2-4 TRBV18
TGTGCCAGTAGTATAGGGCGGAGCACGTCAACTAATGAAAAACTGTTTTTT CASSIGRSTSTNEKLFF NA TRBJ1-4 TRBV19
TGTGCCAGTAGTATGACAGCAAATAATTCACCCCTCCACTTT CASSMTANNSPLHF NA TRBJ1-6 TRBV19